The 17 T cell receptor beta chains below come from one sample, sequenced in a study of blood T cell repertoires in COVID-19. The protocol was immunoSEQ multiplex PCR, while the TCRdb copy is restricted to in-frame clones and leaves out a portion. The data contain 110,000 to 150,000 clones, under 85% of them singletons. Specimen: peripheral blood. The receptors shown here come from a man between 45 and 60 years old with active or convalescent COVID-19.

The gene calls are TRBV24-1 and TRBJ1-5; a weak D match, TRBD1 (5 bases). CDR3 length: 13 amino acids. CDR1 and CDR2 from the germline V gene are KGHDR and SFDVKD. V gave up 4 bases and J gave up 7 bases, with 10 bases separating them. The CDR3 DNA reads TGTGCCACCAGTGAGGGGGGTAGGCAGCCCCAGCATTTT. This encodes CATSEGGRQPQHF.

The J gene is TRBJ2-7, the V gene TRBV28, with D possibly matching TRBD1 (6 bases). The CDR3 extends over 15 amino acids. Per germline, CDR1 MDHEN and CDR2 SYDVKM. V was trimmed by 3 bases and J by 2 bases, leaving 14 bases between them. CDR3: CASSFSGQLPYEQYF. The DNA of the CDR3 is TGTGCCAGCAGTTTCTCGGGACAACTTCCCTACGAGCAGTACTTC.

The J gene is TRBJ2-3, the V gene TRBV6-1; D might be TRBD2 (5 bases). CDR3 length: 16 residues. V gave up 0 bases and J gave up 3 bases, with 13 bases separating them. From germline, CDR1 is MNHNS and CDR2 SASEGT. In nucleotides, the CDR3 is TGTGCCAGCAGTGAAGCGAACCTAGCAAGGACAGATACGCAGTATTTT. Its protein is CASSEANLARTDTQYF.

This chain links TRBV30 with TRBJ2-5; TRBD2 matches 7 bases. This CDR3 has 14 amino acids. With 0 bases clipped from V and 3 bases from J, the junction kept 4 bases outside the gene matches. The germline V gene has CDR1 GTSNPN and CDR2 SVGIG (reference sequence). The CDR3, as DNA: TGTGCCTGGAGTGTTACGGGGAGGGAAGAGACCCAGTACTTC. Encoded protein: CAWSVTGREETQYF.

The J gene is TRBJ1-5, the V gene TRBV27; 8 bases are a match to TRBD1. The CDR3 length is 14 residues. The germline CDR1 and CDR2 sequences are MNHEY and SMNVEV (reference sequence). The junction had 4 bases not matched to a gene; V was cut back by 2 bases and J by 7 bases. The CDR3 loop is CASSLQGAEQPQHF. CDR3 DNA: TGTGCCAGCAGTTTACAGGGGGCAGAGCAGCCCCAGCATTTT.

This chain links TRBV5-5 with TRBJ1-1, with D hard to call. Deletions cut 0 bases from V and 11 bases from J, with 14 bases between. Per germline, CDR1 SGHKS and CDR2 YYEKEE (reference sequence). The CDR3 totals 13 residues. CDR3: CASSLEFFGEAFF. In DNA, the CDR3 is TGTGCCAGCAGCTTGGAATTTTTCGGGGAGGCTTTCTTT.

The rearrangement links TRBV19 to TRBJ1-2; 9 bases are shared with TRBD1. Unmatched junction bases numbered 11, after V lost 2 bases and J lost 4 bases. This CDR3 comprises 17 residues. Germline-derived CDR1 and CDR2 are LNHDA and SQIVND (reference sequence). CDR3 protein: CASSIIPGQGSVYGYTF. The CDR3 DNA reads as TGTGCCAGTAGTATAATACCGGGACAGGGTTCGGTCTATGGCTACACCTTC. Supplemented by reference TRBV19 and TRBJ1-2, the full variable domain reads DGGITQSPKYLFRKEGQNVTLSCEQNLNHDAMYWYRQDPGQGLRLIYYSQIVNDFQKGDIAEGYSVSREKKESFPLTVTSAQKNPTAFYLCASSIIPGQGSVYGYTFGSGTRLTVV.

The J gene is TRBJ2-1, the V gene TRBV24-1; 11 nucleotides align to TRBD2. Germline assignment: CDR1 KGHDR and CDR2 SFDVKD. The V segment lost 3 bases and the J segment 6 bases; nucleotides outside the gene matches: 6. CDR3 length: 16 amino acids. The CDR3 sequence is CATSDTLAGDPNEQFF. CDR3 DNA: TGTGCCACCAGTGATACACTAGCGGGAGACCCCAATGAGCAGTTCTTC.

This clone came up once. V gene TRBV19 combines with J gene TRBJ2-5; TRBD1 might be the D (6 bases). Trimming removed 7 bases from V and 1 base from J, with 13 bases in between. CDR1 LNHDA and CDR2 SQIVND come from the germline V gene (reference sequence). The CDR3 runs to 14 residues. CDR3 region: CASTQNRAQETQYF. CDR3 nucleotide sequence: TGTGCCAGTACCCAGAACAGGGCCCAAGAGACCCAGTACTTC. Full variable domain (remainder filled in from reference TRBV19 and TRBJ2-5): DGGITQSPKYLFRKEGQNVTLSCEQNLNHDAMYWYRQDPGQGLRLIYYSQIVNDFQKGDIAEGYSVSREKKESFPLTVTSAQKNPTAFYLCASTQNRAQETQYFGPGTRLLVL.

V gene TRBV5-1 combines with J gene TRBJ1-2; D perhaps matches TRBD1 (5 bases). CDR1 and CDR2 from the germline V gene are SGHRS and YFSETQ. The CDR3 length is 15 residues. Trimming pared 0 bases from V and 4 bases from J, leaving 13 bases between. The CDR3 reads CASSLGDGGVYGYTF. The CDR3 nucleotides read TGCGCCAGCAGCTTGGGGGACGGGGGAGTCTATGGCTACACCTTC. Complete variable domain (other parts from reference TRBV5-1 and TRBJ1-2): KAGVTQTPRYLIKTRGQQVTLSCSPISGHRSVSWYQQTPGQGLQFLFEYFSETQRNKGNFPGRFSGRQFSNSRSEMNVSTLELGDSALYLCASSLGDGGVYGYTFGSGTRLTVV.

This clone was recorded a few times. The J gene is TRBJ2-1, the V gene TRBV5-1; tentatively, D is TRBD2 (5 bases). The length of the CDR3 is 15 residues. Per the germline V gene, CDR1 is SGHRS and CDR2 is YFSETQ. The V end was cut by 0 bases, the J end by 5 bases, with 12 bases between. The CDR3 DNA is TGCGCCAGCAGCTTGGCGGGGAGTGAACACAATGAGCAGTTCTTC. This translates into CASSLAGSEHNEQFF.

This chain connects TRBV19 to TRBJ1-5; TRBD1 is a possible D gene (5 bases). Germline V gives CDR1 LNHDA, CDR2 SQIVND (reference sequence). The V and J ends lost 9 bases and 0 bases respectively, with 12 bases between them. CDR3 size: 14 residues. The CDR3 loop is CASERGVSNQPQHF. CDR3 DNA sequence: TGTGCCAGCGAACGGGGGGTTAGCAATCAGCCCCAGCATTTT.

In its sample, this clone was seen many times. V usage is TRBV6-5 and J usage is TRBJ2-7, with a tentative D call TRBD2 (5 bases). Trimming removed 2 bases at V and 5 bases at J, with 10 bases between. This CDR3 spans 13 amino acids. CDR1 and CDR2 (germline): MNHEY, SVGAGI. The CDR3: CASSYGGNDEQYF. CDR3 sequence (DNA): TGTGCCAGCAGTTACGGAGGCAACGACGAGCAGTACTTC.

CDR3: CASSLLNTGAHNEQFF. The CDR3 DNA reads TGTGCCAGCAGCCTACTTAATACAGGGGCCCACAATGAGCAGTTCTTC. The rearrangement links TRBV14 to TRBJ2-1; 7 nucleotides line up with TRBD1. The CDR3 is made up of 16 amino acids. CDR1 is SGHDN and CDR2 is FVKESK in the germline V gene. The trim removed 4 bases at V and 5 bases at J, leaving 11 bases unmatched.

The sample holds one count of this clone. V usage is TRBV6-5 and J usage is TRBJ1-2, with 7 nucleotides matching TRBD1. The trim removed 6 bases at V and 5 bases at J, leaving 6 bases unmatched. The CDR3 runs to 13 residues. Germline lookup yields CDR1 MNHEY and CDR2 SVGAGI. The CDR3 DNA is TGTGCCAGCAGCCCGGACAGGTCGTATGGCTACACCTTC. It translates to CASSPDRSYGYTF.

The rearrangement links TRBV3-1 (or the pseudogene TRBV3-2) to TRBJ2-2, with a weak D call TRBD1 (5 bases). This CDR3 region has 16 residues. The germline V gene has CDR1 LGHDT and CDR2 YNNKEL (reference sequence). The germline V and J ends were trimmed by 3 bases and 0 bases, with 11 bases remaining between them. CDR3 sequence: CASSQNPDTNTGELFF. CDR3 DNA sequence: TGTGCCAGCAGCCAGAACCCGGACACGAACACCGGGGAGCTGTTTTTT.

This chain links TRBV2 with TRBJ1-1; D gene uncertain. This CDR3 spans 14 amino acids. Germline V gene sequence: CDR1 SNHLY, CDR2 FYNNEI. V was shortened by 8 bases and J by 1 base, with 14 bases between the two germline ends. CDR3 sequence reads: CASGREGTNTEAFF. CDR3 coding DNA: TGTGCCAGCGGGAGGGAGGGTACGAACACTGAAGCTTTCTTT.